This is a list of T cell receptor beta chains from one sample in a study of cytomegalovirus exposure and HLA in healthy donors. TCRdb's table, derived via immunoSEQ multiplex PCR, lists solely in-frame clones and lacks some. Here the sample spans 140,000 to 150,000 clones, approximately 80% being singletons. The specimen was PBMCs. The receptors originated from a woman in her late teens or twenties in good health and CMV-seropositive. Both conserved end residues are part of each CDR3. A D gene is named only where the DNA matches it firmly. Expanded clones get a size class; other rows say once, few or many, or leave the size out.

TRBJ2-7 | - | TRBV2 | - | CASTAGRNEQYF | TGTGCCAGCACCGCAGGGAGGAACGAGCAGTACTTC
TRBJ1-2 | - | TRBV23-1 | - | CASSQNRAGDYGYTF | TGCGCCAGCAGTCAAAACAGGGCAGGGGACTATGGCTACACCTTC
TRBJ2-7 | TRBD1 | TRBV5-4 | - | CASSWDRDYEQYF | TGTGCCAGCAGCTGGGACAGGGACTACGAGCAGTACTTC
TRBJ2-4 | TRBD1 | TRBV29-1 | few | CSAATGQGINIQYF | TGCAGCGCCGCGACGGGACAGGGGATAAACATTCAGTACTTC
TRBJ1-5 | - | TRBV5-6 | - | CASSLAGEFSNQPQHF | TGTGCCAGCAGCTTGGCCGGGGAATTTAGCAATCAGCCCCAGCATTTT
TRBJ1-1 | - | TRBV5-1 | - | CASSYQGTNTEAFF | TGCGCCAGCAGCTATCAGGGGACGAACACTGAAGCTTTCTTT
TRBJ1-5 | TRBD1 | TRBV19 | - | CASSIRDSPNQPQHF | TGTGCCAGTAGTATAAGGGACAGCCCCAATCAGCCCCAGCATTTT
TRBJ2-7 | - | TRBV5-6 | - | CASSLTAGFSYEQYF | TGTGCCAGCAGCTTGACAGCAGGGTTCTCCTACGAGCAGTACTTC
TRBJ2-1 | TRBD1 | TRBV14 | once | CASSQQDRGYNEQFF | TGTGCCAGCAGCCAGCAGGACAGGGGATACAATGAGCAGTTCTTC
TRBJ2-5 | - | TRBV5-1 | - | CASSWGPVETQYF | TGCGCCAGCAGCTGGGGCCCCGTAGAGACCCAGTACTTC
TRBJ1-5 | - | TRBV28 | - | CASSSHLAQHF | TGTGCCAGCAGTTCCCACTTGGCCCAGCATTTT
TRBJ1-5 | - | TRBV27 | - | CASSFRGRDQPQHF | TGTGCCAGCAGTTTCAGGGGACGGGATCAGCCCCAGCATTTT
TRBJ2-7 | - | TRBV7-2 | - | CASSSAWTASSYEQYF | TGTGCCAGCAGCTCCGCATGGACAGCCTCCTCCTACGAGCAGTACTTC
TRBJ1-1 | - | TRBV25-1 | - | CASSEWTGGAEAFF | TGTGCCAGCAGTGAATGGACCGGGGGAGCTGAAGCTTTCTTT
TRBJ2-2 | TRBD2 | TRBV5-4 | - | CASSLISGGFTNTGELFF | TGTGCCAGCAGCTTGATTAGCGGGGGGTTTACGAACACCGGGGAGCTGTTTTTT
TRBJ1-1 | - | TRBV7-9 | once | CASKSPAGLNTEAFF | TGTGCCAGCAAATCCCCGGCAGGGCTGAACACTGAAGCTTTCTTT
TRBJ1-2 | TRBD1 | TRBV5-6 | - | CASSRDRANGYTF | TGTGCCAGCAGCCGGGACAGAGCTAATGGCTACACCTTC
TRBJ1-1 | - | TRBV27 | - | CASSLWAGADTEAFF | TGTGCCAGCAGTTTATGGGCAGGGGCGGACACTGAAGCTTTCTTT
TRBJ2-7 | - | TRBV19 | - | CASSIGAGDYEQYF | TGTGCCAGTAGTATAGGGGCAGGGGACTACGAGCAGTACTTC
TRBJ1-2 | TRBD1 | TRBV7-9 | - | CASSPSTGGAYGYTF | TGTGCCAGCAGCCCTTCGACAGGGGGGGCCTATGGCTACACCTTC
TRBJ2-5 | TRBD2 | TRBV5-1 | - | CASSLGLAGMEIQYF | TGCGCCAGCAGCTTGGGACTAGCGGGGATGGAGATCCAGTACTTC
TRBJ1-2 | TRBD1 | TRBV29-1 | - | CSVGDRDNGYTF | TGCAGCGTTGGCGACAGGGACAATGGCTACACCTTC
TRBJ1-1 | TRBD1 | TRBV5-8 | - | CASSKGQLNTEAFF | TGTGCCAGCAGCAAGGGACAGTTGAACACTGAAGCTTTCTTT
TRBJ1-2 | - | TRBV9 | - | CASSVAGDGYGYTF | TGTGCCAGCAGCGTGGCGGGGGACGGCTATGGCTACACCTTC
TRBJ2-7 | TRBD2 | TRBV4-1 | - | CASSQGGMSSYEQYF | TGCGCCAGCAGCCAGGGGGGGATGAGCTCCTACGAGCAGTACTTC
TRBJ1-5 | TRBD1 | TRBV27 | - | CASSSQDRVGNQPQHF | TGTGCCAGCAGTTCCCAGGACAGGGTGGGCAATCAGCCCCAGCATTTT
TRBJ2-2 | - | TRBV14 | few | CASSRGSNTGELFF | TGTGCCAGCAGCAGGGGTTCGAACACCGGGGAGCTGTTTTTT
TRBJ2-2 | - | TRBV19 | once | CASRVTGELFF | TGTGCCAGCCGAGTCACCGGGGAGCTGTTTTTT
TRBJ2-1 | TRBD2 | TRBV6-1 | - | CASSVRLQPSGGRNEQFF | TGTGCCAGCAGTGTCAGATTGCAGCCTAGCGGGGGGAGGAATGAGCAGTTCTTC
TRBJ2-2 | TRBD2 | TRBV19 | - | CASRGEGRDTGELFF | TGTGCCAGTAGAGGGGAGGGCCGGGACACCGGGGAGCTGTTTTTT
TRBJ2-1 | - | TRBV7-2 | - | CASNRERGIYNEQFF | TGTGCCAGCAACCGAGAAAGGGGGATCTACAATGAGCAGTTCTTC
TRBJ2-7 | TRBD2 | TRBV10-2 | few | CASSGGSEQYF | TGCGCCAGCAGCGGGGGGAGTGAGCAGTACTTC
TRBJ2-7 | TRBD2 | TRBV5-1 | once | CASSLASGGFSYEQYF | TGCGCCAGCAGCTTGGCTAGCGGGGGATTCTCCTACGAGCAGTACTTC
TRBJ1-1 | TRBD1 | TRBV30 | few | CAWSVQGSTEAFF | TGTGCCTGGAGTGTACAGGGGAGCACTGAAGCTTTCTTT
TRBJ1-5 | - | TRBV19 | - | CASTSGGVNQPQHF | -
TRBJ2-7 | - | TRBV19 | once | CASSIVAGTEYEQYF | TGTGCCAGTAGTATAGTCGCGGGGACAGAGTACGAGCAGTACTTC
TRBJ2-7 | TRBD1 | TRBV5-6 | - | CASRGQGDYEQYF | TGTGCCAGCAGGGGACAGGGGGACTACGAGCAGTACTTC
TRBJ1-2 | - | TRBV18 | - | CASSPGQDWGYTF | TGTGCCAGCTCACCAGGGCAGGACTGGGGCTACACCTTC
TRBJ2-2 | - | TRBV25-1 | - | CASRQGGNTGELFF | TGTGCCAGCAGGCAGGGCGGGAACACCGGGGAGCTGTTTTTT
TRBJ1-1 | - | TRBV29-1 | - | CSVKRNTEAFF | TGCAGCGTCAAGAGAAACACTGAAGCTTTCTTT
TRBJ1-1 | TRBD1 | TRBV5-1 | - | CASSVDRVKAEAFF | TGCGCCAGCAGCGTGGACAGGGTTAAGGCTGAAGCTTTCTTT
TRBJ2-1 | - | TRBV7-9 | few | CASSLDAVFLLYNEQFF | TGTGCCAGCAGCTTAGACGCGGTCTTCCTACTGTACAATGAGCAGTTCTTC
TRBJ1-1 | - | TRBV19 | - | CASSISGRSNTEAFF | TGTGCCAGTAGTATATCAGGCAGATCGAACACTGAAGCTTTCTTT
TRBJ1-4 | - | TRBV5-1 | many | CASSSSNGNEKLFF | TGCGCCAGCAGCTCAAGCAACGGGAATGAAAAACTGTTTTTT
TRBJ1-1 | - | TRBV28 | - | CASSPDTPRVTEAFF | TGTGCCAGCAGCCCGGACACCCCTCGAGTCACTGAAGCTTTCTTT
TRBJ1-1 | TRBD1 | TRBV5-4 | - | CASSFEVRSKGAGTEAFF | TGTGCCAGCAGCTTTGAGGTCAGATCGAAGGGGGCCGGCACTGAAGCTTTCTTT
TRBJ1-6 | - | TRBV6-5 | - | CASLGQAYNSPLHF | TGTGCCAGCCTCGGCCAGGCATATAATTCACCCCTCCACTTT
TRBJ1-1 | - | TRBV5-1 | - | CASRRTDEAFF | TGCGCCAGCAGAAGAACTGATGAAGCTTTCTTT
TRBJ2-7 | - | TRBV5-4 | - | CASSLRGSAYEQYF | TGTGCCAGCAGCTTGCGAGGGAGCGCCTACGAGCAGTACTTC
TRBJ1-1 | - | TRBV6-6 | - | CASSYMRSTRDTEAFF | TGTGCCAGCAGTTACATGCGGTCTACGAGGGACACTGAAGCTTTCTTT
TRBJ2-7 | - | TRBV5-6 | few | CASSWALVLTDEQYF | TGTGCCAGCAGCTGGGCCTTAGTCCTAACCGACGAGCAGTACTTC
TRBJ2-6 | - | TRBV5-5 | - | CASTGYSGANVLTF | TGTGCCAGCACAGGCTACTCTGGGGCCAACGTCCTGACTTTC